The clone carrying this TCR beta chain was seen a handful of times. The data were taken from a study of shared clonotypes between healthy human individuals. Only in-frame clones appear in the TCRdb table, and some are missing; sequencing was by immunoSEQ multiplex PCR. The sample carries fewer than 650,000 clones, 70% to 80% recorded once. Trimming took 0 bases from V and 4 from J; bases not matched to a gene: 7. The germline CDR1 and CDR2 sequences are MGHRA and YSYEKL. The CDR3 runs 16 residues. The V and J genes are TRBV4-1 and TRBJ2-7; 9 positions agree with TRBD1. This TCR came from a woman aged 40 to 50 in good health. Some clones in this sample may be carry-over from other donors' samples. The sample was PBMCs. The CDR3 spells CASSQDSGTGRYEQYF. The CDR3 DNA reads TGCGCCAGCAGCCAAGATTCAGGGACAGGGAGGTACGAGCAGTACTTC.